This entry is about one T cell receptor beta chain. Some clones are missing from TCRdb's copy, which holds only in-frame ones; the method was immunoSEQ multiplex PCR. The profile shows some 2,000,000 clones, approximately 95% of them singletons. This record belongs to a study of shared clonotypes between healthy human individuals. Looked up from germline, CDR1 is GTSNPN and CDR2 is SVGIG (reference sequence). This CDR3 has 12 amino acids. Trimming removed 0 bases from V and 8 bases from J, with 10 bases in between. This TCR derives from a man aged 18 to 29 in good health. This chain connects TRBV30 to TRBJ1-2; D unclear. Input material: naive CD4+ T cells sorted from blood. Subset defined: CD45RA+ positively selected. CDR3 loop: CAWSVAGLGYTF. DNA of the CDR3: TGTGCCTGGAGTGTTGCTGGGTTGGGCTACACCTTC.